The T cell receptor (beta chain) described here comes from a study of blood T cell repertoires in COVID-19. Study-level information: COVID-19 samples, acute and convalescent, were from the United States, Italy and Spain.

The study drew participants aged roughly 18 to 89 years from 20 to 30 US areas. Assignment of participants to cohorts was predicated upon participant-reported clinical history. This clone came up once. TCRdb's copy holds only in-frame clones and misses some; the assay was immunoSEQ multiplex PCR. Among roughly 220,000 clones listed, more than 80% were seen once. V was pared by 1 base and J by 3 bases, with 13 bases between. Germline V gene lookup returns CDR1 SGHDN and CDR2 FVKESK. The CDR3 consists of 15 residues. The clonotype originates from a woman aged 40 to 50 with acute COVID-19. Sequencing was performed on PBMCs or T cells enriched from blood (not recorded which). The chain employs TRBV14 and TRBJ2-7, with D possibly being TRBD1 (7 bases). This CDR3 is CASSQGGQGGYEQYV. The DNA for the CDR3 is TGTGCCAGCAGCCAAGGAGGCCAGGGGGGCTACGAGCAGTACGTC.